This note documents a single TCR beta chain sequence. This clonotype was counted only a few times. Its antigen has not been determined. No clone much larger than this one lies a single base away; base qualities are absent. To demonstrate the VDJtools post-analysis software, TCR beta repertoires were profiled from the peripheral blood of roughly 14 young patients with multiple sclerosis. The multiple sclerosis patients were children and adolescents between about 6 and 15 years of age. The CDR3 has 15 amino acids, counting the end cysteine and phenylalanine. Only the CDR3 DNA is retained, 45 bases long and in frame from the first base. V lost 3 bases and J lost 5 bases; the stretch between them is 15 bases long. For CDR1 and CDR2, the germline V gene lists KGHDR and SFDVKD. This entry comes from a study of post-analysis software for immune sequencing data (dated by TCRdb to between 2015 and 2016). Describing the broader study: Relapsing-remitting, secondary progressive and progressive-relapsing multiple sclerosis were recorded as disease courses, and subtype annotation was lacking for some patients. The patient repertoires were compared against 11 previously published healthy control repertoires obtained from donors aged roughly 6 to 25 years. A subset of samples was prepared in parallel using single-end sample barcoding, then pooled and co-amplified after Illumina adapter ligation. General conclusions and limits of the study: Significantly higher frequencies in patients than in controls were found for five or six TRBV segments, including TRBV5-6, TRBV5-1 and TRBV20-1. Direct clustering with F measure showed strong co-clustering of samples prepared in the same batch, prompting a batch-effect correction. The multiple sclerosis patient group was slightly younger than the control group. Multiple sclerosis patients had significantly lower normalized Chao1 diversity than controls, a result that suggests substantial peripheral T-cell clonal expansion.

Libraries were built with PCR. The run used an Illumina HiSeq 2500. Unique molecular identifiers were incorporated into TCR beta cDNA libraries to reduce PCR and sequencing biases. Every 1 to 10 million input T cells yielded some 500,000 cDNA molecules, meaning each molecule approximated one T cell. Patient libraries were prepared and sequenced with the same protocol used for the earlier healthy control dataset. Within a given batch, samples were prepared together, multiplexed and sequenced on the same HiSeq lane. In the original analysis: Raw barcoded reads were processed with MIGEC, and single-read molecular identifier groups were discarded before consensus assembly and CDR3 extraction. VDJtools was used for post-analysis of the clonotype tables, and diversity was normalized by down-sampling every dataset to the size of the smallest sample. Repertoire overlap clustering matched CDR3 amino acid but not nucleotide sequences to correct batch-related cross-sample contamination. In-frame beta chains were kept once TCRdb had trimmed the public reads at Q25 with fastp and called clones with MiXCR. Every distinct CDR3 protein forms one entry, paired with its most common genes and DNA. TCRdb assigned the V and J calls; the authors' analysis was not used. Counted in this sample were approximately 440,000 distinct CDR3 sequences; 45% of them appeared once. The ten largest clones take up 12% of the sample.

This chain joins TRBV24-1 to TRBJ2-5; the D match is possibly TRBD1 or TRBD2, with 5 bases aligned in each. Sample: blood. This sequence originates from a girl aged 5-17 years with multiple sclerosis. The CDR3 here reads CATSDLTARTETQYF. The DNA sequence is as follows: TGTGCCACCAGTGATCTGACAGCCCGGACTGAGACCCAGTACTTC.